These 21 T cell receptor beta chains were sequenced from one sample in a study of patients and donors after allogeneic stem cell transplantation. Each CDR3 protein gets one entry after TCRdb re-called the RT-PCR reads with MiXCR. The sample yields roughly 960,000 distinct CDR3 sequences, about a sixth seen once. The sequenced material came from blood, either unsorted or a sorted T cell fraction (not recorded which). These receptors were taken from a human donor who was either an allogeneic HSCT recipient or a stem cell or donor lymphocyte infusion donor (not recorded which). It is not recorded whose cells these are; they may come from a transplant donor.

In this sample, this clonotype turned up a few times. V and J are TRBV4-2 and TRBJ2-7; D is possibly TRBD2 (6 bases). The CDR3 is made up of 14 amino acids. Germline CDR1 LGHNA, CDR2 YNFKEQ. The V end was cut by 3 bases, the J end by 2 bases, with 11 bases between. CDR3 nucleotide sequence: TGTGCCAGCAGCCAGATTACTAGCACCTACGAGCAGTACTTC. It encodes CASSQITSTYEQYF.

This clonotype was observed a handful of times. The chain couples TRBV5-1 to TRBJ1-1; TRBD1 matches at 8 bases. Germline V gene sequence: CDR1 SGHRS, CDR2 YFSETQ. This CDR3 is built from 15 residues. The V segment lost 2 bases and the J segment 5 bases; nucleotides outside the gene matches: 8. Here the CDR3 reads CASSLGQGRLTEAFF. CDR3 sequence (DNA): TGCGCCAGCAGCTTAGGACAGGGACGTTTAACTGAAGCTTTCTTT.

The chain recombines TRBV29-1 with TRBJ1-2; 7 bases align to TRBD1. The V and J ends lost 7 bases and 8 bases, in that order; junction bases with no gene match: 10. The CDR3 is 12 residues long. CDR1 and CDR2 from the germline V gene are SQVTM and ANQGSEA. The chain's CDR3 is CSDRDSLRGYTF. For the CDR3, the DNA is TGCAGCGACAGGGACAGTCTTAGAGGCTACACCTTC.

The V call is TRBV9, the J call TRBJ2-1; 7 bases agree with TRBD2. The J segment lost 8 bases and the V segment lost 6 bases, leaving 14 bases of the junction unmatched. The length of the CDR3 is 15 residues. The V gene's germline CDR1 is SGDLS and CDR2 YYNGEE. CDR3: CASTPGVAGFHEQFF. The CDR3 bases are TGTGCCAGCACCCCTGGGGTAGCGGGTTTCCATGAGCAGTTCTTC.

The CDR3 DNA sequence: TGTGCCAGCAGCCGCCTGGGGCTAGCGGGGTTCTACGAGCAGTACTTC. This translates into CASSRLGLAGFYEQYF. This chain uses TRBV3-1 with TRBJ2-7, with 9 bases fitting TRBD2. This CDR3 has 16 residues. Trimming at V came to 4 bases and at J to 3 bases, leaving 10 bases not matched to a gene. Germline V gene lookup returns CDR1 LGHDT and CDR2 YNNKEL (reference sequence).

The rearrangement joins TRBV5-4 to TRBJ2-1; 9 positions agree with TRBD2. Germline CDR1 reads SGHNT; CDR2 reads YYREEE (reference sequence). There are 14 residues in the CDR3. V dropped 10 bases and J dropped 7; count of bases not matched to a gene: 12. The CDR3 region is CAVNAREGLNEQFF. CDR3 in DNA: TGTGCCGTCAACGCGCGGGAGGGGTTAAATGAGCAGTTCTTC.

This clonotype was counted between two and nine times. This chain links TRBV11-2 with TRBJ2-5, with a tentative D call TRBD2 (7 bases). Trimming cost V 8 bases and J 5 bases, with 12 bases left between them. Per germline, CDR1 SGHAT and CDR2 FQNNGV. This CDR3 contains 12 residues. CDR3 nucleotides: TGTGCCAGCGGGGGGGCAGGGGAGACCCAGTACTTC. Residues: CASGGAGETQYF.

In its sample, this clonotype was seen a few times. CDR3 nucleotides: TGTGCCAGCAGCCCCCGACAGGGGAGGGGGTACGAGCAGTACTTC. As protein: CASSPRQGRGYEQYF. The chain is built from TRBV9 and TRBJ2-7; perhaps TRBD1 as D (8 bases). Germline CDR1 reads SGDLS; CDR2 reads YYNGEE. The CDR3 runs 15 residues. The germline V and J ends were trimmed by 4 bases and 4 bases, with 18 bases remaining between them. The full variable domain, rest sourced from reference TRBV9 and TRBJ2-7, is DSGVTQTPKHLITATGQRVTLRCSPRSGDLSVYWYQQSLDQGLQFLIQYYNGEERAKGNILERFSAQQFPDLHSELNLSSLELGDSALYFCASSPRQGRGYEQYFGPGTRLTVT.

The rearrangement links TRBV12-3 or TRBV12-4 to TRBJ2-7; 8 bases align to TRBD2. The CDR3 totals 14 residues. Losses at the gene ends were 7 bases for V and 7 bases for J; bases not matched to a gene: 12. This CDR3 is CASTEVASGSEQYF. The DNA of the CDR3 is TGTGCCAGCACGGAGGTTGCTAGCGGGTCAGAGCAGTACTTC.

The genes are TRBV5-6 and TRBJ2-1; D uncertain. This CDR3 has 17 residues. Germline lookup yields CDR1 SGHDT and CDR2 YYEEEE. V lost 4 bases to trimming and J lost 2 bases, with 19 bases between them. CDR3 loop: CASSQLGNPIPYNEQFF. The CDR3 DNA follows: TGTGCCAGCAGCCAACTCGGAAATCCCATACCCTACAATGAGCAGTTCTTC.

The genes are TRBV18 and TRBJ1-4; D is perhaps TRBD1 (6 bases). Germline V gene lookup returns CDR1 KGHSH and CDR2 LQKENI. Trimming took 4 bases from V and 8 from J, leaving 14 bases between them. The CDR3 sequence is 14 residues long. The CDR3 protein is CASSRGHLGEKLFF. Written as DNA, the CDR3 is TGTGCCAGCTCACGGGGACACCTAGGAGAAAAACTGTTTTTT.

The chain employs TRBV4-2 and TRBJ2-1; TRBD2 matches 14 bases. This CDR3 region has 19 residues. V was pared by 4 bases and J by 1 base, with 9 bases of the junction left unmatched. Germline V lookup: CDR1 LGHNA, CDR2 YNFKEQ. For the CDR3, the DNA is TGTGCCAGCAGCCCGGGACTAGCGGGAGAAGTGGAGTCCTACAATGAGCAGTTCTTC. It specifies CASSPGLAGEVESYNEQFF.

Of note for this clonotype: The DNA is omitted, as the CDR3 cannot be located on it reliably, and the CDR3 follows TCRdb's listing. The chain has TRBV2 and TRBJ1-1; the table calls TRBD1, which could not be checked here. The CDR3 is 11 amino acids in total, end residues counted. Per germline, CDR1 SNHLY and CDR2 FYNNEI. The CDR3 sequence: CASILGAEAFF.

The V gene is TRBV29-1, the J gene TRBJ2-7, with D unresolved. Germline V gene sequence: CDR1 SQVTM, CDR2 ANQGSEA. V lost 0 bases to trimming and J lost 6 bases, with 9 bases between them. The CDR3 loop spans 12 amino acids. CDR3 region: CSVEDLGAEQYF. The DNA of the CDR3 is TGCAGCGTTGAAGACCTTGGCGCCGAGCAGTACTTC.

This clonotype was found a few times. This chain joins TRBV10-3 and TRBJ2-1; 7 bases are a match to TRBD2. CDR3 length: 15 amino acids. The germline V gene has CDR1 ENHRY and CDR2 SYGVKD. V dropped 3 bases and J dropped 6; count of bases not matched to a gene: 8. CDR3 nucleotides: TGTGCCATCAGTGAAGTGGGAGGGCCTATCAATGAGCAGTTCTTC. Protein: CAISEVGGPINEQFF.

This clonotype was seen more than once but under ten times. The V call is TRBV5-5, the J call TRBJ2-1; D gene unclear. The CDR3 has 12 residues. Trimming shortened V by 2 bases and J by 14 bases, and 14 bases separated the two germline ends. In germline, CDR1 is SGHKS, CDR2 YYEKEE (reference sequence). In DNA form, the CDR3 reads TGTGCCAGCAGCTTTTCTAGTGTCTTGGAGTTCTTC. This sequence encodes CASSFSSVLEFF.

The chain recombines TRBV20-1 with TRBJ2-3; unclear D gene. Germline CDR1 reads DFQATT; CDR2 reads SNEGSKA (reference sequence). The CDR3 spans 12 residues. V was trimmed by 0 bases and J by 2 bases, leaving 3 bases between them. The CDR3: CSARDTTDTQYF. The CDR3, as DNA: TGCAGTGCTAGAGACACCACAGATACGCAGTATTTT.

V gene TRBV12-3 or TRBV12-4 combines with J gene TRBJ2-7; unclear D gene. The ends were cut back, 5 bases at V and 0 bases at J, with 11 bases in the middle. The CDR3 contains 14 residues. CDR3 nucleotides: TGTGCCAGCAGTCCCCATTTGCTCTCCTACGAGCAGTACTTC. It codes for CASSPHLLSYEQYF.

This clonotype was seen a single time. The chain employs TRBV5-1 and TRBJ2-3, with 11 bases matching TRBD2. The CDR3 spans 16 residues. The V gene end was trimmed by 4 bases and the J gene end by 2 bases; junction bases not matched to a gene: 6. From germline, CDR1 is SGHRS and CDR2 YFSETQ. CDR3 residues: CASSNSGLADTDTQYF. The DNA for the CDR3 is TGCGCCAGCAGCAACTCGGGACTAGCGGACACAGATACGCAGTATTTT.

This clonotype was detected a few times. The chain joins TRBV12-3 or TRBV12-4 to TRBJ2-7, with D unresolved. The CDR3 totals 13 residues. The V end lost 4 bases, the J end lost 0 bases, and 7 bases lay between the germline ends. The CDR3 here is CASSSENSYEQYF. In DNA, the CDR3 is TGTGCCAGCAGTTCTGAAAACTCCTACGAGCAGTACTTC.

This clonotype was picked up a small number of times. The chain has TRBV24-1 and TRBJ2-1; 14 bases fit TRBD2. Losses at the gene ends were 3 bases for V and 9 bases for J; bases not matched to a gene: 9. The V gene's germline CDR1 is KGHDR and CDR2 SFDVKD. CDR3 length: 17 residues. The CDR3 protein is CATSDPTSGGAFGEQFF. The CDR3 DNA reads TGTGCCACCAGTGATCCGACTAGCGGGGGGGCCTTTGGTGAGCAGTTCTTC.